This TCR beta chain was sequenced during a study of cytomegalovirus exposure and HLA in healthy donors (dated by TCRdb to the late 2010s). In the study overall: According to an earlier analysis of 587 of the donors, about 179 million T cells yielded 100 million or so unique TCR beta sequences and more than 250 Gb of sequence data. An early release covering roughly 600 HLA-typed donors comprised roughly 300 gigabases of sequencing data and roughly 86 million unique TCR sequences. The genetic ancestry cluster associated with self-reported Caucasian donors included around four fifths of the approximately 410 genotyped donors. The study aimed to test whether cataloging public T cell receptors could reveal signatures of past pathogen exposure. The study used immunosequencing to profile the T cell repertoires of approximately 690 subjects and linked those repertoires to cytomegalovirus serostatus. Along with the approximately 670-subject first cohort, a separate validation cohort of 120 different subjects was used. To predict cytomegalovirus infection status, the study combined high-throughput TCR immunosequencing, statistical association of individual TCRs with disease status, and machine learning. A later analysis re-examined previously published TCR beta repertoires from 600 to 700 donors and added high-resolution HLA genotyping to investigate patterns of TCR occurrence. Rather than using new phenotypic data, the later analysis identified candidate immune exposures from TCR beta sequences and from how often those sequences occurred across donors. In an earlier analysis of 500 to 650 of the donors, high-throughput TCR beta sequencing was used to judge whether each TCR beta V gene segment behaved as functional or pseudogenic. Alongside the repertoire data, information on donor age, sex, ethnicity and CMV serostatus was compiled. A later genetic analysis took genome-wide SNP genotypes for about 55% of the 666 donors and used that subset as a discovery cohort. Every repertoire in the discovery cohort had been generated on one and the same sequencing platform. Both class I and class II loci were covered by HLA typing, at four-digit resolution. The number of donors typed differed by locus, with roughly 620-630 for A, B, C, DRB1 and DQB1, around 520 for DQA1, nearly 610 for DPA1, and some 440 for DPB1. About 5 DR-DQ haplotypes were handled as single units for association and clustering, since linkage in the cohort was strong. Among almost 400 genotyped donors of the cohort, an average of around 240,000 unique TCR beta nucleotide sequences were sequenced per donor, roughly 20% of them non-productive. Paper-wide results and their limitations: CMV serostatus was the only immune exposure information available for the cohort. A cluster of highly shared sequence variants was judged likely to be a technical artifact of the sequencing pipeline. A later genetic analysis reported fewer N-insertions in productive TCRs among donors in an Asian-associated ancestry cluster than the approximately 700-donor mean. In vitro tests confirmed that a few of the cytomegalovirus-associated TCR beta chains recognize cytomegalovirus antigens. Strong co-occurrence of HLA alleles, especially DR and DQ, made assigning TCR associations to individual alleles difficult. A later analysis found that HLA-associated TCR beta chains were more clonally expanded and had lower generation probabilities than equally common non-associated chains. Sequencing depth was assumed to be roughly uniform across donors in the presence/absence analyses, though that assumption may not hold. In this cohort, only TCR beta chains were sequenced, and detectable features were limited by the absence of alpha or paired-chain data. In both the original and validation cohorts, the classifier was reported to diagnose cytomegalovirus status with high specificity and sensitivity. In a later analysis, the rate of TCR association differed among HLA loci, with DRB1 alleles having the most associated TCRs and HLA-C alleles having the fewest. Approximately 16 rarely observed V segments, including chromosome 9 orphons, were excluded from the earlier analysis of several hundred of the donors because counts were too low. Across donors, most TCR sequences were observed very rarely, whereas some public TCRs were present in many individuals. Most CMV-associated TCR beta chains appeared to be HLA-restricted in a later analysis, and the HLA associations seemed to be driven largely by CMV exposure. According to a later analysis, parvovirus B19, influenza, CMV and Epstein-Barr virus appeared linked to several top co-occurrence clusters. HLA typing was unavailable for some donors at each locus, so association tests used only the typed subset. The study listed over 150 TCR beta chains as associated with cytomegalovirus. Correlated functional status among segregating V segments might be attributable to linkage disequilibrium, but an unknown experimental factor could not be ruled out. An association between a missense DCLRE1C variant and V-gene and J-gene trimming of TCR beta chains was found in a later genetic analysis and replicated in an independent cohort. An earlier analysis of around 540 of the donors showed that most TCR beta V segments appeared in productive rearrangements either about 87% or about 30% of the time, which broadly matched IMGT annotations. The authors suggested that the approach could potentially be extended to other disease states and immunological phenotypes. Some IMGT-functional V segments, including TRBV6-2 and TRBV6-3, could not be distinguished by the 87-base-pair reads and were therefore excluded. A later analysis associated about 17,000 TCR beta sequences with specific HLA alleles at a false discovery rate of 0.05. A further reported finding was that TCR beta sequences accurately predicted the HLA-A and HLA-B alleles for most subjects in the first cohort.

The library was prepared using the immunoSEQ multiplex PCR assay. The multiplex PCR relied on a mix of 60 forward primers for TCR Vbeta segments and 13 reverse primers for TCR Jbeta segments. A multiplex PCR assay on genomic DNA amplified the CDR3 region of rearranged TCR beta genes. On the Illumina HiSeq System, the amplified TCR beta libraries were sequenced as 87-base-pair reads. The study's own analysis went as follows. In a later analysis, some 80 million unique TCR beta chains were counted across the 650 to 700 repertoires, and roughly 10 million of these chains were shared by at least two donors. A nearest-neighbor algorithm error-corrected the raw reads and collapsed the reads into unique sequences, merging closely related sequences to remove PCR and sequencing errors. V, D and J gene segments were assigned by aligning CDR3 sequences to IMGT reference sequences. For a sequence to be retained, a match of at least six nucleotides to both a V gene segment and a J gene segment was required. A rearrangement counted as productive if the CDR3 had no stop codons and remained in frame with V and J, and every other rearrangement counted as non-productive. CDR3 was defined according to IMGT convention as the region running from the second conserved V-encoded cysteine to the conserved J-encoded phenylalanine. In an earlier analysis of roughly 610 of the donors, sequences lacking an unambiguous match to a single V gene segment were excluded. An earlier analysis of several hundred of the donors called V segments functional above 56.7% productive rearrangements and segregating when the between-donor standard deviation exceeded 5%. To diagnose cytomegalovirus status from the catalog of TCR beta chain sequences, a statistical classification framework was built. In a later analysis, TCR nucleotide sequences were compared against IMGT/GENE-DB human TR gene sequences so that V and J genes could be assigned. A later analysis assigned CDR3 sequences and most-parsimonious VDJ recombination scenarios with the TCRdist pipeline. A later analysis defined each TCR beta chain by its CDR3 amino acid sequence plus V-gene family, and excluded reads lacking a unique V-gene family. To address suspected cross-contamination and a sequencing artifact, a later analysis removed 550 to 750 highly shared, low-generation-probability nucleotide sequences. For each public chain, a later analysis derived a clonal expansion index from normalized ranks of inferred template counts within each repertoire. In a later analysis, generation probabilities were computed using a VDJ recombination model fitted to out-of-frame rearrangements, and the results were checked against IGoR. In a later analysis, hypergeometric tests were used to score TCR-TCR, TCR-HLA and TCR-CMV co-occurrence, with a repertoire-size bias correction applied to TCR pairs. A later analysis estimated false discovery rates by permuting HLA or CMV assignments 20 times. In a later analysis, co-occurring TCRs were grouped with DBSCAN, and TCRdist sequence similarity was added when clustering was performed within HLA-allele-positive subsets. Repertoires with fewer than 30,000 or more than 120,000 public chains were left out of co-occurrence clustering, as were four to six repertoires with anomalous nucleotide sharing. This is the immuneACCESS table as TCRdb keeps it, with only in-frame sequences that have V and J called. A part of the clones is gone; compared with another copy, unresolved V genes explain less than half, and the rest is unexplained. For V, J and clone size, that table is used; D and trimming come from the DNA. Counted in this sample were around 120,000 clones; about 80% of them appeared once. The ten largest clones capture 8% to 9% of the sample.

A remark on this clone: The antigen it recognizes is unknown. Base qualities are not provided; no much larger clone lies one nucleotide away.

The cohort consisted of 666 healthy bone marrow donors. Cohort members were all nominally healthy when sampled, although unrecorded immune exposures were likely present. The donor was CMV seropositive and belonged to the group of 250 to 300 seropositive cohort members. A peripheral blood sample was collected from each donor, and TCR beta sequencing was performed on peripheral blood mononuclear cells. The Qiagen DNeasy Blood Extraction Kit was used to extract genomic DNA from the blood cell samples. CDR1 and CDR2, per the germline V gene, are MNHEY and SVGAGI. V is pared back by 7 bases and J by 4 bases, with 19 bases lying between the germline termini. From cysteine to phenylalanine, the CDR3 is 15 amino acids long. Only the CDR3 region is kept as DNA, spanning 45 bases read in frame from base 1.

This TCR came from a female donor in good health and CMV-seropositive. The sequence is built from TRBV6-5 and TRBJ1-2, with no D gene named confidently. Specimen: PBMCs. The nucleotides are TGTGCCAGCACCCGGACTAGGGAATTAGTCTATGGCTACACCTTC. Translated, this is CASTRTRELVYGYTF.